The TCR beta chain described here comes from a study of identical twins (dated by TCRdb to 2016 to 2017). Describing the broader study: To test whether fetal clonotypes persist, the study used deep sequencing on TCR alpha and beta repertoires from monozygotic twins, unrelated adults of various ages, and cord blood. To rule out contamination, replicate twin experiments were performed at different times with different library preparation protocols. What the research found in general, with its limitations: Out-of-frame TCR alpha sequences shared between twins showed an excess of low generation-probability sequences compared with coincidental sharing between unrelated individuals. Fewer insertions were carried by abundant cord blood beta clonotypes; a weaker similar trend was observed in young adult naive repertoires, while no such trend was observed in memory repertoires. Zero-insertion analyses could be partly confounded by invariant T cells such as MAIT and iNKT, though diverse VJ usage argued against such confounding for most clonotypes. Out-of-frame TCR alpha sharing in monozygotic twins was systematically underestimated by recombination models, whereas sharing between unrelated individuals was in agreement with the recombination models. Conclusions relied on cross-sectional statistical analysis, since the same donors could not be followed over many years. In beta out-of-frame sequences, excess twin sharing was weaker, because having fewer shared sequences lowered the signal-to-noise ratio.

The library was generated by 5' RACE. Instrument used: Illumina HiSeq 2000. A universal primer binding site was introduced by template switching, and a unique molecular identifier was present in the final cDNA, enabling accurate counting of TCR cDNA molecules. Specific primers in the conserved constant-segment region were used to synthesize first-strand cDNA for TCR alpha and beta chains. To control for contamination, every cDNA library was double barcoded, receiving both a SMART-Mk sample barcode and Illumina barcodes. Two successive PCR steps introduced TruSeq adapter sequences along with Illumina sample barcodes. Sequencing of the TCR alpha and beta cDNA libraries was done on the Illumina HiSeq platform using custom primers. Concerning the study's data processing: Raw reads were processed with MiGEC to extract unique molecular identifiers, and MiXCR was used to determine CDR3 positions. For each individual, recombination models were inferred using an EM algorithm with the repgenHMM and IGoR tools. The tcR package in R was used for shared clonotype analysis, with sharing normalized by the product of cloneset sizes. To study raw recombination without the effects of thymic and clonal selection, out-of-frame nonproductive sequences were analyzed. The raw public reads went through TCRdb reprocessing: fastp at Q25, MiXCR clone calling, in-frame beta chains kept. Rows matching on CDR3 protein sequence are summarized as one entry with the most common DNA and genes. Clone size and V and J calls follow TCRdb, not the original study. The sample includes about 240,000 distinct CDR3 sequences, with roughly a tenth observed a single time. The ten largest clones represent more than 8.5% of the sample.

The CDR3, from cysteine to phenylalanine, totals 16 residues. The read is trimmed to its CDR3 DNA, 48 bases read in frame from base 1. The junction carries 14 bases between V and J, which are trimmed by 1 base and 2 bases respectively. Reading the germline V gene gives CDR1 LGHNA and CDR2 YSLEER. This clonotype came up many times. Its antigen has not been determined. The record has no base qualities; no much larger clone is one base away. All donors were healthy Caucasians. Using Miltenyi CD45RO+ enrichment and human naive T-cell isolation kits, memory (CD45RO+) and naive T cells were isolated from PBMC.

The TCR sequence derives from a man between 45 and 60 years old in good health. The V gene is TRBV4-3 and the J gene is TRBJ2-5, with the D gene tentatively TRBD1 or TRBD2, based on 6 matching bases in each. The sequenced sample was memory T cells sorted from blood. Sample cell subset or site, as interpreted from the label and publication: CD45RO+ enriched T cells. In nucleotides, the sequence is TGCGCCAGCAGCCAAGCCTCCCCGGGGGCGCAAGAGACCCAGTACTTC. It translates to CASSQASPGAQETQYF.